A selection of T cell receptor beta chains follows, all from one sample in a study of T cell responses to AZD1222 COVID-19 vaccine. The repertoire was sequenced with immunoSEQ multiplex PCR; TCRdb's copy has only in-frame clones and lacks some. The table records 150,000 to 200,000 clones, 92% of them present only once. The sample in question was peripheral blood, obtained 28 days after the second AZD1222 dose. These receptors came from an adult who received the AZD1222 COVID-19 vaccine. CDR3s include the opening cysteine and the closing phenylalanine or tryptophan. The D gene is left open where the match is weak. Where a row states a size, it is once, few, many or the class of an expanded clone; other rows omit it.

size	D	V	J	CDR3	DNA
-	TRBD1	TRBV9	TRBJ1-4	CASSETGYDEKLFF	TGTGCCAGCAGCGAGACAGGGTACGATGAAAAACTGTTTTTT
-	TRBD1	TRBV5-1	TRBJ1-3	CASSLAGTGSGNTIYF	TGCGCCAGCAGCTTGGCCGGGACAGGGAGTGGAAACACCATATATTTT
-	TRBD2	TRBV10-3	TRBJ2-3	CAISDALAGGTDTQYF	TGTGCCATCAGTGACGCTTTAGCGGGGGGCACAGATACGCAGTATTTT
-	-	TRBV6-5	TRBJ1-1	CASRGFLGGNTEAFF	TGTGCCAGCAGGGGATTTCTGGGGGGGAACACTGAAGCTTTCTTT
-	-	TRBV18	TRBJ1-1	CASSKGRNTEAFF	TGTGCCAGCTCAAAGGGACGGAACACTGAAGCTTTCTTT
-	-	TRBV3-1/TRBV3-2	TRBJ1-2	CASSPIGQYEGYTF	TGTGCCAGCAGCCCCATCGGACAGTATGAGGGCTACACCTTC
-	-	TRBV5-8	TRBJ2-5	CASSTGRTPGETQYF	TGTGCCAGCAGCACCGGACGGACCCCGGGGGAGACCCAGTACTTC
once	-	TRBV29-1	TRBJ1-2	CSVTGRRRGYTF	TGCAGCGTGACAGGTAGAAGAAGAGGCTACACCTTC
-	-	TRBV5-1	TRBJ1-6	CASSLAGDTNSPLHF	TGCGCCAGCAGCTTGGCAGGGGACACCAATTCACCCCTCCACTTT
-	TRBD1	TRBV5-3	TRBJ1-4	CARSSLGTVEKLFF	TGTGCCAGAAGCTCACTCGGGACAGTGGAAAAACTGTTTTTT
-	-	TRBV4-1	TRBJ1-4	CASSQVRTEGNEKLFF	TGCGCCAGCAGCCAAGTGCGAACAGAAGGGAATGAAAAACTGTTTTTT
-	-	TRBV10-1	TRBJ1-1	CASSEAWEGGRTEAFF	TGCGCCAGCAGTGAGGCATGGGAGGGGGGCAGAACTGAAGCTTTCTTT
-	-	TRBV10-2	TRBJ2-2	CASTLRRLTNTGELFF	TGCGCCAGCACCCTTAGACGCCTAACGAACACCGGGGAGCTGTTTTTT
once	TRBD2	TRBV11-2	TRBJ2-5	CASSAGDRGGETQYF	TGTGCCAGCAGCGCAGGGGACCGGGGGGGAGAGACCCAGTACTTC
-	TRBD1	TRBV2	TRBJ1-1	CASSGWQGASFSEAFF	TGTGCCAGCAGTGGATGGCAGGGGGCGAGTTTTTCTGAAGCTTTCTTT
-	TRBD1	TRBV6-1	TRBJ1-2	CASSETGVFYGYTF	TGTGCCAGCAGTGAAACAGGGGTCTTCTATGGCTACACCTTC
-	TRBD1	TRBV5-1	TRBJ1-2	CASSLAAGGGYTF	TGCGCCAGCAGCTTGGCGGCAGGGGGCGGCTACACCTTC
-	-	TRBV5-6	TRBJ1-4	CASSLDSPTNEKLFF	TGTGCCAGCAGCTTGGACAGTCCAACTAATGAAAAACTGTTTTTT
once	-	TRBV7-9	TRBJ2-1	CASTPLGSGKDEQFF	TGTGCCAGCACCCCGCTGGGCTCGGGGAAAGATGAGCAGTTCTTC
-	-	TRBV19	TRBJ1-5	CASSIGDGSNQPQHF	TGTGCCAGTAGTATCGGAGACGGTAGCAATCAGCCCCAGCATTTT
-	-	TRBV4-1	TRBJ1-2	CASSQERVQLSAPNYGYTF	TGCGCCAGCAGCCAAGAAAGAGTACAGCTGAGCGCTCCGAACTATGGCTACACCTTC
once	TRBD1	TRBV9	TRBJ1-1	CASSAGTAKRTEAFF	TGTGCCAGCAGCGCAGGGACAGCAAAGAGGACTGAAGCTTTCTTT
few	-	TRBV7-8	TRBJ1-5	CASSPDTGGTGNQPQHF	TGTGCCAGCAGCCCGGACACCGGAGGGACGGGGAATCAGCCCCAGCATTTT
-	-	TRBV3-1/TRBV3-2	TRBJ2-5	CASSQGGGRETQYF	TGTGCCAGCAGCCAAGGAGGGGGGCGCGAGACCCAGTACTTC
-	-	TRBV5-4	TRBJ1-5	CASSYGGGDSNQPQHF	TGTGCCAGCAGCTATGGTGGGGGGGATAGCAATCAGCCCCAGCATTTT
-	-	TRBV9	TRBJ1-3	CASSPRTVISGNTIYF	TGTGCCAGCAGCCCCCGGACGGTTATCTCTGGAAACACCATATATTTT
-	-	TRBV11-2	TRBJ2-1	CASSFHGTKSNEQFF	TGTGCCAGCAGCTTCCACGGGACCAAGTCCAATGAGCAGTTCTTC
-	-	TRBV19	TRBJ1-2	CASSETVFYGYTF	TGTGCCAGTAGTGAGACAGTTTTCTATGGCTACACCTTC
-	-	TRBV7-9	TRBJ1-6	CASSLGGRNSPLHF	TGTGCCAGCAGCTTGGGGGGGCGTAATTCACCCCTCCACTTT
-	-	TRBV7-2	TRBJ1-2	CASSLNTGGYGYTF	TGTGCCAGCAGCTTAAATACAGGTGGCTATGGCTACACCTTC
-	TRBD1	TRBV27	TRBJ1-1	CASSLEQGAGTEAFF	TGTGCCAGCAGTTTAGAACAGGGGGCCGGTACTGAAGCTTTCTTT
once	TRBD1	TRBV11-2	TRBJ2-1	CASSRLRGQGEYNEQFF	TGTGCCAGCAGCCGTTTAAGAGGACAGGGGGAATACAATGAGCAGTTCTTC
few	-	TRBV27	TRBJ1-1	CASSLSGGEAFF	TGTGCCAGCAGTTTATCCGGGGGTGAAGCTTTCTTT
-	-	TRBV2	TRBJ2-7	CASSDGVGDEQYF	TGTGCCAGCAGTGATGGAGTTGGCGACGAGCAGTACTTC
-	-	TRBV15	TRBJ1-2	CATSRGGYTNYGYTF	TGTGCCACCAGCAGAGGCGGGTACACGAACTATGGCTACACCTTC
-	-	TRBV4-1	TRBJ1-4	CASSQGPTATNEKLFF	TGCGCCAGCAGCCAAGGACCGACCGCAACTAATGAAAAACTGTTTTTT
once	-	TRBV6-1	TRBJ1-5	CASSDRSAINQPQHF	TGTGCCAGCAGTGACCGGTCGGCCATCAATCAGCCCCAGCATTTT
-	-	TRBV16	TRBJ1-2	CASSQGNNYGYTF	TGTGCCAGCAGCCAGGGAAATAACTATGGCTACACCTTC
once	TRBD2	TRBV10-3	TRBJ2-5	CAIRRGIQETQYF	TGTGCCATTAGGCGGGGGATACAAGAGACCCAGTACTTC
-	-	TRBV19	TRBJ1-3	CASSSPIRDKSNTIYF	TGTGCCAGTAGCAGTCCAATCCGGGACAAGTCGAACACCATATATTTT
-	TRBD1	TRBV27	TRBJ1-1	CASSAGGGNTEAFF	TGTGCCAGCAGCGCAGGGGGCGGAAACACTGAAGCTTTCTTT
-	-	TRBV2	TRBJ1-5	CASSRSRGNQPQHF	TGTGCCAGCAGCAGGTCCAGAGGGAATCAGCCCCAGCATTTT
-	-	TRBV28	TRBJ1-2	CASSPLGAAGNYGYTF	TGTGCCAGCAGTCCTCTCGGGGCGGCGGGGAACTATGGCTACACCTTC
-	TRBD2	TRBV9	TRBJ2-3	CASSSRTSGVSTDTQYF	TGTGCCAGCAGCTCCCGGACTAGCGGGGTGTCCACAGATACGCAGTATTTT